This TCR beta chain was recorded in a study of blood T cell repertoires in COVID-19. Assay: immunoSEQ multiplex PCR; the TCRdb copy retains only in-frame clones and omits some. The sample records under 300,000 clones, approximately 91% being singletons. Cohorts were assigned according to the clinical history that participants reported. The sequenced material came from PBMCs or T cells enriched from blood (not recorded which). This clonotype was obtained from a woman aged 40 to 55 with acute COVID-19.

CDR3 coding DNA: TGTGCCAGCAGCATAAGGGGTGGGTCACCAGATACGCAGTATTTT. Translated: CASSIRGGSPDTQYF. The rearrangement joins TRBV11-2 to TRBJ2-3, with a weak D call TRBD1 (5 bases). The V end was cut by 5 bases, the J end by 4 bases, with 16 bases between. Germline values: CDR1 SGHAT, CDR2 FQNNGV. There are 15 residues in the CDR3.